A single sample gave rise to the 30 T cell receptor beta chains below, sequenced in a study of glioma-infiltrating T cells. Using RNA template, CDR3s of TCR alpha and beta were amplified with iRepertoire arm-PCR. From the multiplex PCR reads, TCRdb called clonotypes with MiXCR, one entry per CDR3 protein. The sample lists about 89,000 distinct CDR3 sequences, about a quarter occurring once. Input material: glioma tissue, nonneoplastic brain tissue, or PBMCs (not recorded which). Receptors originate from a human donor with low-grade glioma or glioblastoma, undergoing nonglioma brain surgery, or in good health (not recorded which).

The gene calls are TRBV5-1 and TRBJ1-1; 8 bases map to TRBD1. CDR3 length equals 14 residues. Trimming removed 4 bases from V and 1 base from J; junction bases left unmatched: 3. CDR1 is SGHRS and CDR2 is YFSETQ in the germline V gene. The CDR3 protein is CASSPGQENTEAFF. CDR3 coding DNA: TGCGCCAGCAGCCCGGGACAGGAGAACACTGAAGCTTTCTTT.

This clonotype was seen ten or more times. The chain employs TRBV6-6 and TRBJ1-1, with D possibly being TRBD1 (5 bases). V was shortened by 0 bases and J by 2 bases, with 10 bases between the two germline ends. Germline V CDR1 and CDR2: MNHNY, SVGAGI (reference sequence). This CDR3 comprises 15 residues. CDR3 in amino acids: CASSYSDRPNTEAFF. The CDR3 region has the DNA TGTGCCAGCAGTTACTCAGACAGACCTAACACTGAAGCTTTCTTT.

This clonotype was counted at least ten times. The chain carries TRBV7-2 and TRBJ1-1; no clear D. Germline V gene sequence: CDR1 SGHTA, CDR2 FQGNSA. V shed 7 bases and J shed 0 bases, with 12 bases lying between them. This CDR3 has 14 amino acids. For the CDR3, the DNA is TGTGCCAGCATCCTTAACCAGTTGAACACTGAAGCTTTCTTT. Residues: CASILNQLNTEAFF.

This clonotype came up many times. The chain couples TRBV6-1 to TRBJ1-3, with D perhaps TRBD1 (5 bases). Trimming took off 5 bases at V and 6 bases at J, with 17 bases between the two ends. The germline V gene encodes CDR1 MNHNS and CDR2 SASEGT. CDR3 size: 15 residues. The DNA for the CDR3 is TGTGCCAGCAGTCCCCGGCAGGGAGGAATAAACACCATATATTTT. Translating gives CASSPRQGGINTIYF.

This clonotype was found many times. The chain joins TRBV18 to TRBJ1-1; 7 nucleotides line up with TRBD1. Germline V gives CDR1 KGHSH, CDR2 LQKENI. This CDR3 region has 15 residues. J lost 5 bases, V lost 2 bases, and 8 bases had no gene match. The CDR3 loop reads CASSPGNRGRTEAFF. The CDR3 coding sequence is TGTGCCAGCTCACCAGGAAACAGGGGAAGGACTGAAGCTTTCTTT.

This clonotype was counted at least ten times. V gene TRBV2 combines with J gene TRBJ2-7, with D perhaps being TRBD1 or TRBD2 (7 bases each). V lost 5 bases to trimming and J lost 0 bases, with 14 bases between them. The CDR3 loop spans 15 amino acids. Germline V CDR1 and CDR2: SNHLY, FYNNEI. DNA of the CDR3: TGTGCCAGCAGTCTAGACAGGGAGGGCTCCTACGAGCAGTACTTC. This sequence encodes CASSLDREGSYEQYF.

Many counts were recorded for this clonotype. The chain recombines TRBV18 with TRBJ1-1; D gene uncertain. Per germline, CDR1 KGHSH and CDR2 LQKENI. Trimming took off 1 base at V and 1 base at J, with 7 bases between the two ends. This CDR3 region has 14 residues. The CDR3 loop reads CASSPRATNTEAFF. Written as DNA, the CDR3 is TGTGCCAGCTCACCACGGGCGACGAACACTGAAGCTTTCTTT.

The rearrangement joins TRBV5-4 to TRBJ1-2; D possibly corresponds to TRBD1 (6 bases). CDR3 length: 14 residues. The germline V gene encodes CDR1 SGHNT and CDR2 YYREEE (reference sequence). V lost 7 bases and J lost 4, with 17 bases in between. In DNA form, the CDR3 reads TGTGCCAGCCTGAGAAGGGGGTCGCGCTATGGCTACACCTTC. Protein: CASLRRGSRYGYTF.

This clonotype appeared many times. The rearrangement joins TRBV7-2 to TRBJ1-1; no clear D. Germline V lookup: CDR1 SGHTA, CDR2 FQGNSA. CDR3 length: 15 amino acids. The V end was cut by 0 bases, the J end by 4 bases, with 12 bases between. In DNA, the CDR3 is TGTGCCAGCAGCTTAGCGGTGGGGTTTGGCACTGAAGCTTTCTTT. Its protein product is CASSLAVGFGTEAFF.

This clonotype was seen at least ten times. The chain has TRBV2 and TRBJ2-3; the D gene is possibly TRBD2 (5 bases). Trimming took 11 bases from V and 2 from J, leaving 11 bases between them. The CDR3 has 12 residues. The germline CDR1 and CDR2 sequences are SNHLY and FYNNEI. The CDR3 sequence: CALGSFTDTQYF. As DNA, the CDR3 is TGTGCCCTAGGGAGTTTCACAGATACGCAGTATTTT.

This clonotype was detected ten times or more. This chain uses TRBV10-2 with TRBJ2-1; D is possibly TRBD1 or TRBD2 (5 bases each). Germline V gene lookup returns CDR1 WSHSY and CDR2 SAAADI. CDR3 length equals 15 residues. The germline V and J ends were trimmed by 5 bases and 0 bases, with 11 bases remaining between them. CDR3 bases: TGCGCCAGCAGTACCTCGGGGCGCTCCTACAATGAGCAGTTCTTC. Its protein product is CASSTSGRSYNEQFF.

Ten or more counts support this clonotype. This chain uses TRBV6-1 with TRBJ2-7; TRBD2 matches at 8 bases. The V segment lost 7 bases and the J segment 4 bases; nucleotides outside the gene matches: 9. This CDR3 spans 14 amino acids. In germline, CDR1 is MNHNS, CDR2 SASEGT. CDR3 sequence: CASTQSGSGYEQYF. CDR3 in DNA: TGTGCCAGCACCCAGAGCGGGAGTGGGTACGAGCAGTACTTC.

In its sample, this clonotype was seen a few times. The CDR3 reads CASSPRDRGFKNTIYF. The CDR3 coding sequence is TGTGCCAGCAGCCCCCGGGACAGGGGATTTAAAAACACCATATATTTT. V usage is TRBV3-1 and J usage is TRBJ1-3, with TRBD1 matching over 10 bases. Germline V CDR1 and CDR2: LGHDT, YNNKEL (reference sequence). This CDR3 has 16 amino acids. V lost 4 bases and J lost 6; bases outside the gene matches: 9.

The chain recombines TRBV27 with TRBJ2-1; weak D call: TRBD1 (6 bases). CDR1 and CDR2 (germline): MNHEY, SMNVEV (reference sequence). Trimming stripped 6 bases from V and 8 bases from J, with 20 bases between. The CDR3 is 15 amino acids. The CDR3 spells CASRKQGAFSYEQFF. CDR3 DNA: TGTGCCAGCAGGAAACAGGGAGCGTTCTCCTATGAGCAGTTCTTC.

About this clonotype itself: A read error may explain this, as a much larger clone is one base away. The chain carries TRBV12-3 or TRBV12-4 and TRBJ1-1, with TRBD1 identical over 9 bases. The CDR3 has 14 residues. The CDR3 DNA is TGTGCCAGCAGAAGACAGGGGGTGAACACTGAATCTTTCTTT. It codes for CASRRQGVNTESFF.

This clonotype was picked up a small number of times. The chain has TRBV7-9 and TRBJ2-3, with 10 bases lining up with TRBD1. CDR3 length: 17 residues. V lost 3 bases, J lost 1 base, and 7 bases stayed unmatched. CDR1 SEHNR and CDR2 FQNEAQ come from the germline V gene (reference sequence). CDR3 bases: TGTGCCAGCAGCTTTCTGCCCGGGACAGGGGGCACAGATACGCAGTATTTT. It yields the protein CASSFLPGTGGTDTQYF. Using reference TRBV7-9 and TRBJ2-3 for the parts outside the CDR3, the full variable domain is DTGVSQNPRHKITKRGQNVTFRCDPISEHNRLYWYRQTLGQGPEFLTYFQNEAQLEKSRLLSDRFSAERPKGSFSTLEIQRTEQGDSAMYLCASSFLPGTGGTDTQYFGPGTRLTVL.

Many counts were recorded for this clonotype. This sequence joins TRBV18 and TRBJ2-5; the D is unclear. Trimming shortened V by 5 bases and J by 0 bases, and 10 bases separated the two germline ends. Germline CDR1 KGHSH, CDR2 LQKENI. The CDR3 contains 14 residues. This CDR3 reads CASSTFGDQETQYF. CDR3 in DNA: TGTGCCAGCTCAACGTTTGGGGACCAAGAGACCCAGTACTTC.

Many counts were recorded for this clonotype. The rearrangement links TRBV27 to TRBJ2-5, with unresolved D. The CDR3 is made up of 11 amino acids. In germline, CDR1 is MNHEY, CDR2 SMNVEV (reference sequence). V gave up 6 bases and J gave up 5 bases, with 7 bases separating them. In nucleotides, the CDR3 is TGTGCCAGCAGACTTGGGGAGACCCAGTACTTC. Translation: CASRLGETQYF.

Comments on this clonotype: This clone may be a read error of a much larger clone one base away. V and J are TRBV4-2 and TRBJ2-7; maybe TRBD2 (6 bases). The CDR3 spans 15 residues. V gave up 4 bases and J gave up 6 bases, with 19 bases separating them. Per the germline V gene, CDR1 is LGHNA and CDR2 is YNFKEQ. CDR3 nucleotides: TGTGCCAGCAGCCGAGGTAGGACTAACAATCCCGAGCAGTACTTC. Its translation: CASSRGRTNNPEQYF.

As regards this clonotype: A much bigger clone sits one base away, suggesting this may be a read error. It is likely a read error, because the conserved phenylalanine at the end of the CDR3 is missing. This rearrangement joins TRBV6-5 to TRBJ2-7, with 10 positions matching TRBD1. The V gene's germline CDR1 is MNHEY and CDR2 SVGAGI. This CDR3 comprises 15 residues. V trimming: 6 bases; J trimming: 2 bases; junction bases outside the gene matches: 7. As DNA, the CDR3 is TGTGCCAGCAGCCTCCGGGACAGGGGCCCCTACGAGCAGTACTTA. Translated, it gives CASSLRDRGPYEQYL.

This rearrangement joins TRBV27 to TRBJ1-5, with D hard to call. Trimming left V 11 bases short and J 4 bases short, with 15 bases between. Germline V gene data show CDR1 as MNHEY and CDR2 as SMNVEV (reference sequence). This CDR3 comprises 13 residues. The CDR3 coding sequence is TGTGCCCTCCGTTTTGACCGAAATCAGCCCCAGCATTTT. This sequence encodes CALRFDRNQPQHF.

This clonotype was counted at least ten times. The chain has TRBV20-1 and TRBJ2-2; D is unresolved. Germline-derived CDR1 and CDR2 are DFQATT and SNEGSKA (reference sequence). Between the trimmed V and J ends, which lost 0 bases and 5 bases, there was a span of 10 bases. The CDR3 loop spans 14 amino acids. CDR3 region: CSAREIPMTGELFF. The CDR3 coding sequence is TGCAGTGCTAGAGAGATCCCGATGACCGGGGAGCTGTTTTTT.

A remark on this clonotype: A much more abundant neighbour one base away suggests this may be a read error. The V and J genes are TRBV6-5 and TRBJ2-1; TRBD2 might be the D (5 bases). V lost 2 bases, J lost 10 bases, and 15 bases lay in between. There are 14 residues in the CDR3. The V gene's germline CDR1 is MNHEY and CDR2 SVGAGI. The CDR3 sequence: CASSYEPGFYEQFF. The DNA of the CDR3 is TGTGCCAGCAGTTACGAGCCGGGGTTTTACGAGCAGTTCTTC.

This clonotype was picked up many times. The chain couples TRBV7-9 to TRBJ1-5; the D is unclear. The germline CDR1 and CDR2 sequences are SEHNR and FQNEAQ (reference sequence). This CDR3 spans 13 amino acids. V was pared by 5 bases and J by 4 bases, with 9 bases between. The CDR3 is CASSQVGNQPQHF. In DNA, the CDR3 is TGTGCCAGCAGCCAGGTTGGAAATCAGCCCCAGCATTTT.

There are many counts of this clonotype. The CDR3 protein is CATRDLSTETQYF. For the CDR3, the DNA is TGTGCCACCCGAGACCTGAGTACGGAGACCCAGTACTTC. The chain has TRBV6-2 or TRBV6-3 and TRBJ2-5; D gene uncertain. The germline gives CDR1 MNHEY, CDR2 SVGEGT. The CDR3 extends over 13 amino acids. Trimming pared 10 bases from V and 5 bases from J, leaving 17 bases between.

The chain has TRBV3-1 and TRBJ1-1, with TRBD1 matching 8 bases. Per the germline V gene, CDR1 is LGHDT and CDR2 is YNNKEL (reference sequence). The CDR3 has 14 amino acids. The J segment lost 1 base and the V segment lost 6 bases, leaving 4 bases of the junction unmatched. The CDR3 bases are TGTGCCAGCAGAGAGGGGACAGGGAACACTGAAGCTTTCTTT. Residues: CASREGTGNTEAFF.

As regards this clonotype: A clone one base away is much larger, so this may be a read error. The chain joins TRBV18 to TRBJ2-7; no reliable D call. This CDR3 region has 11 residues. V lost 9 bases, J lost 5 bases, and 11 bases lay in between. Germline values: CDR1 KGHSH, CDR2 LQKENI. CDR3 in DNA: TGTGCCAGATCCCTCACAGACGAGCAGTACTTC. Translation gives CARSLTDEQYF.

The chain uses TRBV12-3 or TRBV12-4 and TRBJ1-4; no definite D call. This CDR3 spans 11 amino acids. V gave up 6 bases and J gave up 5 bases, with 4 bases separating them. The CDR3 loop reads CASSLNEKLFF. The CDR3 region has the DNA TGTGCCAGCAGCCTAAATGAAAAACTGTTTTTT.

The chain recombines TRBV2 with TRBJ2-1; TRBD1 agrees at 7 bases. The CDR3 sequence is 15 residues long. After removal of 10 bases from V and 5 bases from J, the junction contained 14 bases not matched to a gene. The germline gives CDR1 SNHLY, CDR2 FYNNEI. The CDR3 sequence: CATSRSRGLNNEQFF. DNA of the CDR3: TGTGCCACCTCCCGGTCGAGGGGGCTCAACAATGAGCAGTTCTTC.

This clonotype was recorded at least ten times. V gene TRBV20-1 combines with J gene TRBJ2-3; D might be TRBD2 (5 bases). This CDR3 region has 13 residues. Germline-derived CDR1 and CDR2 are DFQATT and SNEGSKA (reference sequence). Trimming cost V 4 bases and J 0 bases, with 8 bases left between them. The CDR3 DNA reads TGCAGTGCTAAGATAGCGAGCACAGATACGCAGTATTTT. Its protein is CSAKIASTDTQYF.